A single sample gave rise to the 22 T cell receptor beta chains below, sequenced in a study of T cell responses to AZD1222 COVID-19 vaccine. Generated by immunoSEQ multiplex PCR, the TCRdb table keeps only in-frame clones and is missing some. Of 75,000 to 100,000 clones listed, roughly nine tenths are singletons. This material consisted of peripheral blood, taken on day 0 of AZD1222 vaccination. The origin of the receptors is an adult in good health.

CDR3 amino acids: CASTRQGAREQFF. The CDR3 DNA sequence: TGTGCCAGCACACGACAGGGGGCGCGGGAGCAGTTCTTC. The chain uses TRBV6-5 and TRBJ2-1; TRBD1 matches at 10 bases. CDR1 and CDR2 (germline): MNHEY, SVGAGI. Losses at the gene ends were 7 bases for V and 10 bases for J; bases not matched to a gene: 7. The CDR3 length is 13 residues.

The chain has TRBV19 and TRBJ2-3; D may match TRBD1 or TRBD2 (5 bases each). V was shortened by 7 bases and J by 2 bases, with 16 bases between the two germline ends. From germline, CDR1 is LNHDA and CDR2 SQIVND (reference sequence). The CDR3 totals 15 residues. Written as DNA, the CDR3 is TGTGCCAGTACCGACGAGGGGATGGACACAGATACGCAGTATTTT. It specifies CASTDEGMDTDTQYF.

J is TRBJ2-7 and V is TRBV7-2; 7 bases line up with TRBD1. The CDR3 extends over 15 amino acids. Germline trimming cut 3 bases from V and 2 bases from J; bases unmatched to any gene: 7. Germline V gene sequence: CDR1 SGHTA, CDR2 FQGNSA. CDR3 nucleotides: TGTGCCAGCAGCTTGTCGACAGGGATAACCTACGAGCAGTACTTC. As protein: CASSLSTGITYEQYF.

CDR3 in amino acids: CASSVGAGFPYEQYF. CDR3 in DNA: TGTGCCAGCAGCGTAGGTGCAGGCTTTCCCTACGAGCAGTACTTC. J is TRBJ2-7 and V is TRBV9; D gene unclear. The V gene lost 0 bases and the J gene lost 2 bases, with 12 bases spanning the gap. Germline CDR1 SGDLS, CDR2 YYNGEE. This CDR3 is 15 amino acids long.

This chain uses TRBV7-9 with TRBJ2-1, with 10 bases identical to TRBD2. Unmatched junction bases numbered 2, after V lost 2 bases and J lost 4 bases. This CDR3 region has 15 residues. In germline, CDR1 is SEHNR, CDR2 FQNEAQ (reference sequence). Here the CDR3 reads CASSLILAGYNEQFF. In DNA form, the CDR3 reads TGTGCCAGCAGCTTAATACTAGCGGGGTACAATGAGCAGTTCTTC.

This sequence joins TRBV24-1 and TRBJ2-3; 9 bases map to TRBD1. Germline lookup yields CDR1 KGHDR and CDR2 SFDVKD. The CDR3 runs to 15 residues. The V gene end was trimmed by 3 bases and the J gene end by 3 bases; junction bases not matched to a gene: 3. CDR3 coding DNA: TGTGCCACCAGTGATCATGGACAGGGGACAGATACGCAGTATTTT. Encoded protein: CATSDHGQGTDTQYF.

The genes are TRBV11-2 and TRBJ1-2; D is possibly TRBD1 (6 bases). Trimming pared 2 bases from V and 6 bases from J, leaving 13 bases between. The CDR3 spans 14 residues. Germline V gene lookup returns CDR1 SGHAT and CDR2 FQNNGV. The CDR3, as DNA: TGTGCCAGCAGCTTACCCGACAGGATCGATGGCTACACCTTC. This sequence encodes CASSLPDRIDGYTF.

The rearrangement uses TRBV28 and TRBJ2-5; 8 nucleotides agree with TRBD1. V trimming: 1 base; J trimming: 5 bases; junction bases outside the gene matches: 6. The V gene's germline CDR1 is MDHEN and CDR2 SYDVKM. The CDR3 consists of 15 residues. CDR3 nucleotide sequence: TGTGCCAGCAGTTTATATGCAGGGGGCAGGGAGACCCAGTACTTC. Protein: CASSLYAGGRETQYF.

V and J are TRBV19 and TRBJ2-1; 11 bases map to TRBD2. V was clipped by 4 bases and J by 7 bases; unmatched bases: 9. This CDR3 has 16 residues. The germline CDR1 and CDR2 sequences are LNHDA and SQIVND (reference sequence). This CDR3 reads CASSTDWGLAANEQFF. In nucleotides, the CDR3 is TGTGCCAGTAGTACTGATTGGGGACTAGCGGCTAATGAGCAGTTCTTC.

CDR3 sequence (DNA): TGTGCTAGTGGTTCCGACGGGGGCACAGATACGCAGTATTTT. Translating it yields CASGSDGGTDTQYF. The V and J genes are TRBV12-5 and TRBJ2-3; possible D gene TRBD2, 5 bases. Germline-derived CDR1 and CDR2 are LGHNT and FRNRAP. Between the trimmed V and J ends, which lost 4 bases and 1 base, there was a span of 9 bases. This CDR3 comprises 14 residues.

In DNA form, the CDR3 reads TGTGCCAGCAGTGCGGCGGGACAGGGCCGCAATGAGCAGTTCTTC. Translation: CASSAAGQGRNEQFF. The V gene is TRBV2, the J gene TRBJ2-1; 9 bases align to TRBD1. The junction had 7 bases not matched to a gene; V was cut back by 4 bases and J by 6 bases. The length of the CDR3 is 15 residues. CDR1 SNHLY and CDR2 FYNNEI come from the germline V gene.

This sequence joins TRBV7-2 and TRBJ1-2, with TRBD1 identical over 9 bases. There are 17 residues in the CDR3. The V segment lost 0 bases and the J segment 4 bases; nucleotides outside the gene matches: 9. Per germline, CDR1 SGHTA and CDR2 FQGNSA. CDR3 sequence (DNA): TGTGCCAGCAGCTTAGCACGTACTAGGACAGGGGCCTATGGCTACACCTTC. Translating gives CASSLARTRTGAYGYTF.

The chain couples TRBV6-5 to TRBJ2-4; perhaps TRBD2 as D (7 bases). V gave up 5 bases and J gave up 5 bases, with 16 bases separating them. CDR1 is MNHEY, CDR2 SVGAGI, per germline. This CDR3 region has 15 residues. CDR3 sequence (DNA): TGTGCCAGCAGTCGACAGGCCCGGGGGGAAAACATTCAGTACTTC. As protein: CASSRQARGENIQYF.

This clone occurred a few times. The chain joins TRBV9 to TRBJ1-2; 7 bases align to TRBD1. Trimming cost V 3 bases and J 7 bases; bases outside gene matches: 9. The CDR3 consists of 14 residues. Germline loops: CDR1 SGDLS, CDR2 YYNGEE. The CDR3 region has the DNA TGTGCCAGCAGCGCAGGGAGGGGGCAGTTTGGCTACACCTTC. Its protein product is CASSAGRGQFGYTF.

The J gene is TRBJ1-6, the V gene TRBV28; D is perhaps TRBD1 (5 bases). CDR1 is MDHEN, CDR2 SYDVKM, per germline. V lost 5 bases and J lost 8, with 22 bases in between. The CDR3 consists of 17 residues. The CDR3 DNA reads as TGTGCCAGCAGTATACCGGGGACGGGCAGTAATCATTCACCCCTCCACTTT. It encodes CASSIPGTGSNHSPLHF.

CDR3 amino acids: CASSKLQGATEAFF. The CDR3 DNA sequence: TGTGCCAGTAGTAAGCTACAGGGTGCGACTGAAGCTTTCTTT. The J gene is TRBJ1-1, the V gene TRBV19, with a tentative D call TRBD1 (6 bases). The germline gives CDR1 LNHDA, CDR2 SQIVND (reference sequence). Trimming pared 4 bases from V and 5 bases from J, leaving 14 bases between. This CDR3 is 14 amino acids long.

The rearrangement joins TRBV19 to TRBJ2-7; 7 bases are a match to TRBD1. The germline V gene encodes CDR1 LNHDA and CDR2 SQIVND (reference sequence). The junction had 11 bases not matched to a gene; V was cut back by 5 bases and J by 4 bases. The CDR3 totals 15 residues. The CDR3 sequence: CASSALSRGLYEQYF. CDR3 bases: TGTGCCAGTAGTGCCCTTAGTAGGGGGCTGTACGAGCAGTACTTC.

This clone has a handful of counts. The rearrangement links TRBV5-4 to TRBJ2-5; D not certain. This CDR3 contains 13 residues. Germline-derived CDR1 and CDR2 are SGHNT and YYREEE (reference sequence). V lost 1 base and J 3 bases, leaving 7 bases between the germline ends. CDR3 in DNA: TGTGCCAGCAGCTTGCTCCCAAAAGAGACCCAGTACTTC. This codes for CASSLLPKETQYF.

J is TRBJ2-7 and V is TRBV30; TRBD1 might be the D (5 bases). Germline V gives CDR1 GTSNPN, CDR2 SVGIG (reference sequence). V was shortened by 4 bases and J by 2 bases, with 9 bases between the two germline ends. The CDR3 length is 12 residues. The CDR3 DNA is TGTGCCTGGAAACCGGACACCTACGAGCAGTACTTC. Translation gives CAWKPDTYEQYF.

The chain is built from TRBV5-1 and TRBJ1-3; TRBD1 matches at 7 bases. Germline CDR1 SGHRS, CDR2 YFSETQ. The V gene end was trimmed by 4 bases and the J gene end by 0 bases; junction bases not matched to a gene: 1. The CDR3 loop spans 14 amino acids. As DNA, the CDR3 is TGCGCCAGCAGCCGGGACAGCTCTGGAAACACCATATATTTT. Protein product: CASSRDSSGNTIYF. The whole variable domain, filled in from reference TRBV5-1 and TRBJ1-3, reads KAGVTQTPRYLIKTRGQQVTLSCSPISGHRSVSWYQQTPGQGLQFLFEYFSETQRNKGNFPGRFSGRQFSNSRSEMNVSTLELGDSALYLCASSRDSSGNTIYFGEGSWLTVV.

This clone was picked up one time. The V call is TRBV20-1, the J call TRBJ2-7, with 7 bases matching TRBD1. The CDR3 consists of 14 residues. V lost 3 bases to trimming and J lost 2 bases; unmatched junction nucleotides: 7. Germline values: CDR1 DFQATT, CDR2 SNEGSKA (reference sequence). The CDR3 region has the DNA TGCAGTGCTAGTGAACAGGGGATCCCCTACGAGCAGTACTTC. Protein: CSASEQGIPYEQYF.

This clone has a single count. This chain connects TRBV19 to TRBJ2-7, with 8 bases identical to TRBD2. This CDR3 has 13 amino acids. Trimming at V came to 3 bases and at J to 3 bases, leaving 1 base not matched to a gene. CDR1 and CDR2 from the germline V gene are LNHDA and SQIVND (reference sequence). The CDR3 region is CASSMGLVYEQYF. For the CDR3, the DNA is TGTGCCAGTAGTATGGGACTAGTCTACGAGCAGTACTTC.